This T cell receptor (beta chain) emerged from a study of cytomegalovirus exposure and HLA in healthy donors. Overall study results and limits: The dataset shows that most TCR sequences were rare, while some public TCRs occurred in many donors.

Points on this clone: The antigen is unknown.

Use of 60 Vbeta and 13 Jbeta primers characterized the PCR. Clones were read by immunoSEQ multiplex PCR, and TCRdb kept only the in-frame ones, dropping some. The sample has fewer than 140,000 clones, about 70% seen once. Between the trimmed V and J ends, which lost 2 bases and 0 bases, there was a span of 9 bases. CDR1 is SGHTS, CDR2 YDEGEE, per germline. The CDR3 runs 15 residues. This TCR was sampled from a woman aged 50 to 65 in good health and CMV-seropositive. The sample was PBMCs. The chain uses TRBV5-8 and TRBJ1-5; weak D call: TRBD1 (6 bases). CDR3 in DNA: TGTGCCAGCAGCTTCCAGGGGTATAGCAATCAGCCCCAGCATTTT. The encoded protein is CASSFQGYSNQPQHF.